Listed here are 25 T cell receptor beta chains from one sample, sequenced in a study of neurological immune-mediated disorders. As to time point: longitudinal time-point 2. TCRdb used MiXCR to reprocess the 5' RACE reads, holding one entry per CDR3 protein. The table shows roughly 60,000 distinct CDR3 sequences, with roughly 9.8% occurring only once. The sample was PBMCs. These receptors originate from a man younger than 40 in good health.

This clonotype was seen repeatedly, ten times or more. The chain has TRBV18 and TRBJ2-3; 7 bases are shared with TRBD1. V shed 5 bases, J shed 4 bases, and the junction held 6 bases outside the gene matches. This CDR3 spans 14 amino acids. Germline values: CDR1 KGHSH, CDR2 LQKENI. The CDR3 DNA is TGTGCCAGCTCAGCACAGGGGAGCGCAGATACGCAGTATTTT. It translates to CASSAQGSADTQYF. The whole variable domain, filled in from reference TRBV18 and TRBJ2-3, reads NAGVMQNPRHLVRRRGQEARLRCSPMKGHSHVYWYRQLPEEGLKFMVYLQKENIIDESGMPKERFSAEFPKEGPSILRIQQVVRGDSAAYFCASSAQGSADTQYFGPGTRLTVL.

This clonotype was seen many times. The rearrangement links TRBV27 to TRBJ1-1, with D possibly being TRBD1 (5 bases). Looked up from germline, CDR1 is MNHEY and CDR2 is SMNVEV (reference sequence). V gave up 4 bases and J gave up 4 bases, with 10 bases separating them. The CDR3 is made up of 13 amino acids. Written as DNA, the CDR3 is TGTGCCAGCAGTTCCTCGGACACCACTGAAGCTTTCTTT. Residues: CASSSSDTTEAFF.

This clonotype was detected ten times or more. The chain combines TRBV10-2 with TRBJ1-4; D not certain. This CDR3 is 12 amino acids long. Germline V CDR1 and CDR2: WSHSY, SAAADI. V gave up 2 bases and J gave up 10 bases, with 8 bases separating them. CDR3 DNA sequence: TGCGCCAGCAGTGAGACGCTGACAAAACTGTTTTTT. Translated: CASSETLTKLFF.

This clonotype was observed a handful of times. The V call is TRBV25-1, the J call TRBJ2-7; D call uncertain. Germline CDR1 and CDR2: MGHDK and SYGVNS. The CDR3 covers 14 residues. V gave up 1 base and J gave up 0 bases, with 7 bases separating them. The CDR3 here is CASSESTSSYEQYF. CDR3 nucleotides: TGTGCCAGCAGTGAATCCACCTCCTCCTACGAGCAGTACTTC.

The sample holds many counts of this clonotype. V gene TRBV20-1 combines with J gene TRBJ2-1; 8 nucleotides agree with TRBD2. Trimming cost V 0 bases and J 0 bases; bases outside gene matches: 4. Germline-derived CDR1 and CDR2 are DFQATT and SNEGSKA (reference sequence). This CDR3 is built from 16 residues. The DNA of the CDR3 is TGCAGTGCTAGAGATATAGCGGGGAGCTCCTACAATGAGCAGTTCTTC. Amino acid sequence: CSARDIAGSSYNEQFF.

The V gene is TRBV10-1, the J gene TRBJ2-1, with 9 bases that match TRBD2. With 2 bases clipped from V and 13 bases from J, the junction kept 6 bases outside the gene matches. Germline values: CDR1 WNHNN, CDR2 SYGVQD (reference sequence). The CDR3 consists of 13 residues. The CDR3 region is CASSETTSGFQFF. In DNA form, the CDR3 reads TGCGCCAGCAGTGAGACGACTAGCGGTTTCCAGTTCTTC.

This clonotype was seen many times. The chain employs TRBV20-1 and TRBJ2-1, with 14 positions matching TRBD2. V lost 4 bases and J lost 0; bases outside the gene matches: 8. CDR1 DFQATT and CDR2 SNEGSKA come from the germline V gene (reference sequence). The length of the CDR3 is 18 residues. CDR3 in amino acids: CSAKGTSGGKSSYNEQFF. The CDR3 DNA is TGCAGTGCTAAGGGGACTAGCGGGGGAAAAAGCTCCTACAATGAGCAGTTCTTC.

This clonotype was observed many times. The chain is built from TRBV5-5 and TRBJ2-2, with D possibly being TRBD2 (6 bases). Germline CDR1 SGHKS, CDR2 YYEKEE (reference sequence). V lost 9 bases and J lost 1, with 22 bases in between. This CDR3 is 17 amino acids long. The CDR3 bases are TGTGCCACCACGATCAACGCAGGGCGGGAGAACACCGGGGAGCTGTTTTTT. Protein product: CATTINAGRENTGELFF.

Remarks on this clonotype: Being one base from a much bigger clone, this may be a read error. The V gene is TRBV28, the J gene TRBJ2-1; D may be TRBD1 (6 bases). The CDR3 spans 13 residues. The germline CDR1 and CDR2 sequences are MDHEN and SYDVKM. Trimming removed 7 bases from V and 6 bases from J, with 13 bases in between. CDR3 loop: CASTLDSSNEQFF. In DNA, the CDR3 is TGTGCCAGCACCCTGGACAGTTCCAATGAGCAGTTCTTC.

This clonotype was observed many times. CDR3 in DNA: TGCGCCAGCAGCGCGTCTAGCGGCTCCTACAATGAGCAGTTCTTC. Translation: CASSASSGSYNEQFF. The genes are TRBV5-1 and TRBJ2-1, with 7 bases aligning to TRBD2. J was trimmed by 0 bases and V by 4 bases; bases with no gene match: 4. CDR3 length: 15 residues. The V gene's germline CDR1 is SGHRS and CDR2 YFSETQ.

There are many counts of this clonotype. The chain carries TRBV20-1 and TRBJ2-2; perhaps D is TRBD1 or TRBD2 (6 bases each). The CDR3 runs 16 residues. V was clipped by 3 bases and J by 6 bases, with 20 bases between them. Per the germline V gene, CDR1 is DFQATT and CDR2 is SNEGSKA (reference sequence). The CDR3 sequence: CSASASGANAPGELFF. As DNA, the CDR3 is TGCAGTGCTAGTGCCTCGGGGGCTAATGCACCCGGGGAGCTGTTTTTT.

This clonotype was picked up many times. CDR3 nucleotide sequence: TGCAGTGCTAGAGATTCGGGTGGTGGCACAGATACGCAGTATTTT. It codes for CSARDSGGGTDTQYF. V and J are TRBV20-1 and TRBJ2-3; D remains ambiguous. Per germline, CDR1 DFQATT and CDR2 SNEGSKA (reference sequence). The ends were cut back, 0 bases at V and 1 base at J, with 11 bases in the middle. This CDR3 has 15 residues.

This clonotype showed up many times. The chain links TRBV20-1 to TRBJ1-1, with a possible D match to TRBD1 (5 bases). This CDR3 has 14 residues. Germline V gene data show CDR1 as DFQATT and CDR2 as SNEGSKA (reference sequence). With 6 bases removed from V and 11 bases from J, the gap between germline ends came to 25 bases. The CDR3 DNA reads TGCAGTGCCTACTTGCCTATGAGAGGGGCGTATGCTTTCTTT. It specifies CSAYLPMRGAYAFF.

At least ten counts were recorded for this clonotype. The chain has TRBV4-3 and TRBJ2-1, with 13 bases identical to TRBD2. The length of the CDR3 is 16 residues. V lost 1 base and J lost 8; bases outside the gene matches: 5. Germline V gene lookup returns CDR1 LGHNA and CDR2 YSLEER. The CDR3 reads CASSQGTSGSRDEQFF. The CDR3 DNA sequence: TGCGCCAGCAGCCAAGGGACTAGCGGGAGCCGCGATGAGCAGTTCTTC.

This clonotype was detected many times. V and J are TRBV29-1 and TRBJ1-2; 7 bases line up with TRBD1. V dropped 4 bases and J dropped 4; count of bases not matched to a gene: 9. The CDR3 is 14 amino acids. Per the germline V gene, CDR1 is SQVTM and CDR2 is ANQGSEA. The CDR3 is CSVAAGTAGYGYTF. CDR3 DNA: TGCAGCGTTGCTGCTGGGACAGCAGGCTATGGCTACACCTTC.

This clonotype occurred a few times. The chain joins TRBV29-1 to TRBJ2-3; TRBD2 matches at 9 bases. The ends lost 4 bases at V and 6 bases at J; junction bases unmatched: 2. CDR1 and CDR2 from the germline V gene are SQVTM and ANQGSEA. The CDR3 sequence is 12 residues long. The CDR3 here is CSVGSGSDTQYF. The CDR3 region has the DNA TGCAGCGTTGGTAGCGGGAGTGATACGCAGTATTTT.

The chain carries TRBV6-1 and TRBJ2-1; D gene ambiguous. The germline gives CDR1 MNHNS, CDR2 SASEGT. V was cut by 6 bases and J by 8 bases, with 29 bases left in between. This CDR3 region has 18 residues. The CDR3 reads CASSEPLRVVGQWDEQFF. CDR3 in DNA: TGTGCCAGCAGCGAACCCTTGCGCGTGGTCGGTCAATGGGATGAGCAGTTCTTC.

This clonotype showed up many times. The chain is built from TRBV18 and TRBJ1-1; no definite D call. The V end lost 1 base, the J end lost 1 base, and 4 bases lay between the germline ends. The CDR3 totals 13 residues. The germline gives CDR1 KGHSH, CDR2 LQKENI. DNA of the CDR3: TGTGCCAGCTCACCACGACAGAACACTGAAGCTTTCTTT. Translating gives CASSPRQNTEAFF.

This clonotype was found many times. The chain joins TRBV5-1 to TRBJ1-2; 7 positions agree with TRBD1. Losses at the gene ends were 2 bases for V and 5 bases for J; bases not matched to a gene: 15. The CDR3 length is 17 residues. The germline V gene encodes CDR1 SGHRS and CDR2 YFSETQ. The CDR3 sequence is CASSLAGGDTTAYGYTF. DNA for the CDR3: TGCGCCAGCAGCTTAGCAGGGGGTGATACTACAGCTTATGGCTACACCTTC.

This clonotype was seen repeatedly, ten times or more. The rearrangement joins TRBV20-1 to TRBJ2-3; 8 bases map to TRBD2. CDR3 length: 13 residues. The trim removed 3 bases at V and 2 bases at J, leaving 1 base unmatched. Germline V gene data show CDR1 as DFQATT and CDR2 as SNEGSKA (reference sequence). The CDR3 sequence is CSASGGATDTQYF. For the CDR3, the DNA is TGCAGTGCTAGCGGGGGGGCCACAGATACGCAGTATTTT.

This clonotype occurred many times. The V and J genes are TRBV3-1 and TRBJ2-7; TRBD2 matches at 8 bases. Per germline, CDR1 LGHDT and CDR2 YNNKEL (reference sequence). V lost 0 bases, J lost 2 bases, and 3 bases stayed unmatched. The CDR3 is made up of 15 amino acids. In nucleotides, the CDR3 is TGTGCCAGCAGCCAAGAGGGGACTAGAGCCTACGAGCAGTACTTC. Translated: CASSQEGTRAYEQYF.

There are many counts of this clonotype. The V gene is TRBV7-9, the J gene TRBJ1-3; no firm D call. The CDR3 runs 16 residues. Deletions cut 4 bases from V and 0 bases from J, with 13 bases between. Germline CDR1 is SEHNR and CDR2 is FQNEAQ (reference sequence). The CDR3 nucleotides are TGTGCCAGCAGCTCACTTAAGGGCCTCTCTGGAAACACCATATATTTT. Its translation is CASSSLKGLSGNTIYF.

This clonotype has a count of ten or more. The V gene is TRBV5-1, the J gene TRBJ2-3, with unresolved D. This CDR3 is 13 amino acids long. Germline V CDR1 and CDR2: SGHRS, YFSETQ. V lost 0 bases and J 4 bases, leaving 6 bases between the germline ends. In nucleotides, the CDR3 is TGCGCCAGCAGCTTGGAGGGTGCAGATACGCAGTATTTT. Its protein is CASSLEGADTQYF. Based on the CDR3 plus reference TRBV5-1 and TRBJ2-3, the full variable domain is KAGVTQTPRYLIKTRGQQVTLSCSPISGHRSVSWYQQTPGQGLQFLFEYFSETQRNKGNFPGRFSGRQFSNSRSEMNVSTLELGDSALYLCASSLEGADTQYFGPGTRLTVL.

In its sample, this clonotype was seen many times. This rearrangement joins TRBV7-3 to TRBJ2-2, with 8 bases matching TRBD2. V trimming: 2 bases; J trimming: 2 bases; junction bases outside the gene matches: 7. The CDR3 length is 17 residues. Germline V lookup: CDR1 SGHTA, CDR2 FQGTGA. CDR3 loop: CASSLAGGRSNTGELFF. The DNA of the CDR3 is TGTGCCAGCAGCTTAGCGGGCGGGAGGTCTAACACCGGGGAGCTGTTTTTT.

The chain employs TRBV7-7 and TRBJ2-7; perhaps TRBD2 as D (5 bases). Trimming cost V 1 base and J 3 bases, with 16 bases left between them. CDR3 length equals 16 residues. Germline-derived CDR1 and CDR2 are SSHAT and FNYEAQ (reference sequence). As DNA, the CDR3 is TGTGCCAGCAGCTTAGGCAGACGGGGTACTGGCTACGAGCAGTACTTC. This sequence encodes CASSLGRRGTGYEQYF.